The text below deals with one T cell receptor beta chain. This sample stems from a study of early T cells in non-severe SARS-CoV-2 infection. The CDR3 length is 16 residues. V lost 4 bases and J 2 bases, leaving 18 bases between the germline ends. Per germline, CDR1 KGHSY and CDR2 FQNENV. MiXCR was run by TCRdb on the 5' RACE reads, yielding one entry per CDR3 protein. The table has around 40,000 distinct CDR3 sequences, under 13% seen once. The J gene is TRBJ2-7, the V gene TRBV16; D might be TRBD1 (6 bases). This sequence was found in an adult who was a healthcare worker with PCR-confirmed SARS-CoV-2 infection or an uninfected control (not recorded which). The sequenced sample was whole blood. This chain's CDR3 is CASSLQGSIKAYEQYF. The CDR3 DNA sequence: TGTGCCAGCAGCCTACAGGGCTCCATCAAAGCCTACGAGCAGTACTTC.